The sequence of this TCR beta chain was determined in a study of T cells in Graves' hyperthyroidism and ophthalmopathy. V dropped 2 bases and J dropped 2 bases, with 12 bases sitting between them. The CDR3 sequence is 15 residues long. Germline V CDR1 and CDR2: MGHRA, YSYEKL. The blood sample dates from first hyperthyroidism diagnosis, preceding any ophthalmopathy symptoms. TCR beta CDR3 regions were amplified from RNA transcripts. The HTBI primer set served for first-round RT-PCR of the TCR CDR3. TCRdb re-called the multiplex PCR reads with MiXCR, one entry per CDR3 protein. The repertoire has 730,000 or so distinct CDR3 sequences, roughly a sixth of them found once; the top ten carry approximately 15%.

The receptor comes from a woman aged 45-65 years with Graves' hyperthyroidism that later progressed to Graves' ophthalmopathy. Sequenced material: blood. The chain combines TRBV4-1 with TRBJ1-1, with unresolved D. The CDR3 region has the DNA TGCGCCAGCAGCCAATCCCCCGGGCTTAACACTGAAGCTTTCTTT. It yields the protein CASSQSPGLNTEAFF.